This entry lists 15 T cell receptor beta chains sequenced from one sample in a study of shared clonotypes between healthy human individuals. Measured with immunoSEQ multiplex PCR; TCRdb has only the in-frame clones, and not every one. The sample lists around 2,000,000 clones, 85% to 95% occurring once. Material for sequencing was naive CD4+ T cells sorted from blood. Subset noted: CD45RA+ positively selected. The receptors come from a man between 18 and 29 years old in good health.

The CDR3 coding sequence is TGCAGCGGGACCCTCTCAGTCGGTGAGCAGTTCTTC. Protein sequence: CSGTLSVGEQFF. The chain combines TRBV29-1 with TRBJ2-1; D unclear. The V end lost 7 bases, the J end lost 9 bases, and 16 bases lay between the germline ends. CDR1 is SQVTM, CDR2 ANQGSEA, per germline. The CDR3 contains 12 residues.

To note about this clone: Distinct nucleotide sequences in the sample also encode this CDR3. The chain combines TRBV10-3 with TRBJ2-5; weak D call: TRBD2 (5 bases). The V and J ends lost 4 bases and 5 bases respectively, with 5 bases between them. Germline CDR1 reads ENHRY; CDR2 reads SYGVKD. CDR3 length equals 11 residues. The DNA of the CDR3 is TGTGCCATCAGTGGCGGGGAGACCCAGTACTTC. Translated, it gives CAISGGETQYF.

This rearrangement joins TRBV7-2 to TRBJ1-1; D is uncertain. Deletions cut 2 bases from V and 4 bases from J, with 5 bases between. The CDR3 consists of 12 residues. In germline, CDR1 is SGHTA, CDR2 FQGNSA. In DNA, the CDR3 is TGTGCCAGCAGCTTATGGGGCACTGAAGCTTTCTTT. It codes for CASSLWGTEAFF.

Concerning this clone itself: Distinct nucleotide sequences in the sample also encode this CDR3. V and J are TRBV2 and TRBJ2-7, with a tentative D call TRBD1 (5 bases). The CDR3 is made up of 12 amino acids. Germline V gives CDR1 SNHLY, CDR2 FYNNEI. V lost 4 bases, J lost 2 bases, and 6 bases lay in between. The DNA of the CDR3 is TGTGCCAGCAGTGTACAGGCCTACGAGCAGTACTTC. Amino acid sequence: CASSVQAYEQYF.

The V and J genes are TRBV7-4 and TRBJ2-1; 8 bases agree with TRBD1. The trim removed 5 bases at V and 6 bases at J, leaving 3 bases unmatched. Germline CDR1 reads SGHVT; CDR2 reads SQSDAQ. CDR3 size: 13 residues. CDR3 in amino acids: CASSRQGINEQFF. The DNA for the CDR3 is TGTGCCAGCAGCCGACAGGGGATCAATGAGCAGTTCTTC.

This chain uses TRBV2 with TRBJ1-2; D is unclear. Deletions cut 6 bases from V and 6 bases from J, with 17 bases between. Germline values: CDR1 SNHLY, CDR2 FYNNEI. This CDR3 contains 14 residues. For the CDR3, the DNA is TGTGCCAGCAGCAAAAATAACCTTTATGATGGCTACACCTTC. It codes for CASSKNNLYDGYTF.

As concerns this clone: Additional DNA sequences in this sample encode the identical CDR3. The rearrangement links TRBV6-5 to TRBJ1-2; D is possibly TRBD1 (6 bases). V lost 0 bases to trimming and J lost 4 bases, with 9 bases between them. The CDR3 has 14 amino acids. From germline, CDR1 is MNHEY and CDR2 SVGAGI. DNA of the CDR3: TGTGCCAGCAGTTACTCAAGAGGGGGCTATGGCTACACCTTC. It specifies CASSYSRGGYGYTF.

The chain carries TRBV6-5 and TRBJ1-2; D is unresolved. The CDR3 is made up of 13 amino acids. Germline values: CDR1 MNHEY, CDR2 SVGAGI. Trimming took 6 bases from V and 4 from J, leaving 12 bases between them. DNA for the CDR3: TGTGCCAGCAGAAAGGGATCTCTCTATGGCTACACCTTC. The encoded protein is CASRKGSLYGYTF.

The chain has TRBV7-2 and TRBJ2-3, with D uncertain. Trimming stripped 3 bases from V and 2 bases from J, with 9 bases between. Germline CDR1 reads SGHTA; CDR2 reads FQGNSA. The CDR3 runs to 14 residues. CDR3 DNA sequence: TGTGCCAGCAGCTTTTCAGCCCACACAGATACGCAGTATTTT. Protein: CASSFSAHTDTQYF.

The chain carries TRBV19 and TRBJ2-7; D is unclear. CDR3 length equals 11 residues. Germline assignment: CDR1 LNHDA and CDR2 SQIVND (reference sequence). V was trimmed by 5 bases and J by 5 bases, leaving 7 bases between them. DNA for the CDR3: TGTGCCAGTAGTGCAGTGGACGAGCAGTACTTC. Its protein is CASSAVDEQYF.

V is TRBV19 and J is TRBJ1-6; D is unresolved. The CDR3 is 15 residues long. CDR1 and CDR2 (germline): LNHDA, SQIVND (reference sequence). Trimming took off 1 base at V and 7 bases at J, with 11 bases between the two ends. CDR3 region: CASSIVALKNSPLHF. The CDR3 DNA sequence: TGTGCCAGTAGTATAGTGGCCCTAAAAAATTCACCCCTCCACTTT.

This clone was found once. The V and J genes are TRBV19 and TRBJ2-1; 8 bases align to TRBD1. The CDR3 has 14 residues. The V and J ends lost 6 bases and 9 bases, in that order; junction bases with no gene match: 10. Germline V CDR1 and CDR2: LNHDA, SQIVND (reference sequence). CDR3 residues: CASRVTPTGGEQFF. CDR3 DNA: TGTGCCAGTAGAGTCACTCCAACAGGGGGTGAGCAGTTCTTC.

Comment on this clone: Other nucleotide sequences from this sample produce the same CDR3. The gene calls are TRBV5-1 and TRBJ1-2; D perhaps matches TRBD1 (5 bases). Per the germline V gene, CDR1 is SGHRS and CDR2 is YFSETQ. Trimming removed 0 bases from V and 4 bases from J, with 7 bases in between. The CDR3 loop spans 13 amino acids. CDR3 sequence: CASSLAQGYGYTF. CDR3 bases: TGCGCCAGCAGCTTGGCCCAGGGCTATGGCTACACCTTC.

This chain uses TRBV7-2 with TRBJ2-7, with D possibly TRBD1 on 5 matching bases. Germline V gene data show CDR1 as SGHTA and CDR2 as FQGNSA. V was clipped by 1 base and J by 7 bases, with 17 bases between them. The CDR3 is 15 residues long. The CDR3 bases are TGTGCCAGCAGCTTAGGGGCAGGGTGGTTGAGTGAGCAGTACTTC. Translation: CASSLGAGWLSEQYF.

The chain employs TRBV20-1 and TRBJ2-7; D not certain. The length of the CDR3 is 11 residues. Germline V gives CDR1 DFQATT, CDR2 SNEGSKA (reference sequence). V dropped 0 bases and J dropped 7 bases, with 7 bases sitting between them. The CDR3: CSARDLLEQYF. CDR3 nucleotides: TGCAGTGCTAGAGACTTATTGGAGCAGTACTTC.